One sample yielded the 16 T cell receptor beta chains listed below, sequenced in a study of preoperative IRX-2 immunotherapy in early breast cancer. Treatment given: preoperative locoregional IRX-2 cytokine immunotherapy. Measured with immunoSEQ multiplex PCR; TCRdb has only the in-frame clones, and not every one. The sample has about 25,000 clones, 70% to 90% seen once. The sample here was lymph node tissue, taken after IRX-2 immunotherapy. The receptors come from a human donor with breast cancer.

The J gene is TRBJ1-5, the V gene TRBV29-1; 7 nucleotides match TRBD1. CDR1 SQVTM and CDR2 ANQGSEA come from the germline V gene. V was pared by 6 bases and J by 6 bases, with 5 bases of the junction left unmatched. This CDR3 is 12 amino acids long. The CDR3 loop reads CSVGDRVQPQHF. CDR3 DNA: TGCAGCGTCGGAGACAGGGTTCAGCCCCAGCATTTT.

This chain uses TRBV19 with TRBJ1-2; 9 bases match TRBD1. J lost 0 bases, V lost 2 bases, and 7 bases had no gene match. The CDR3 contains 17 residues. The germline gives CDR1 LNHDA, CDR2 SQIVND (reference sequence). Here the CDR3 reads CASSIRQGVRSNYGYTF. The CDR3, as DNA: TGTGCCAGTAGTATAAGACAGGGGGTTAGGTCTAACTATGGCTACACCTTC.

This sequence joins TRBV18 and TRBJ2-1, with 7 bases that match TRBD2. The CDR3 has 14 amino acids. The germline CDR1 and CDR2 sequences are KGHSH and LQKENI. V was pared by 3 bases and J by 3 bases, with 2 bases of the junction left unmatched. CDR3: CASSPGGGYNEQFF. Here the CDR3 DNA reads TGTGCCAGCTCACCCGGCGGGGGCTACAATGAGCAGTTCTTC.

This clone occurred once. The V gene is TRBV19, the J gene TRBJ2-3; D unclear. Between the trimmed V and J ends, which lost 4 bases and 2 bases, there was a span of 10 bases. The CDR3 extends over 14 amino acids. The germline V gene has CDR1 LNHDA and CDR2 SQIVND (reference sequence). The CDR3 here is CASSTLDVTDTQYF. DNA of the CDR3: TGTGCCAGTAGTACCTTGGACGTCACAGATACGCAGTATTTT.

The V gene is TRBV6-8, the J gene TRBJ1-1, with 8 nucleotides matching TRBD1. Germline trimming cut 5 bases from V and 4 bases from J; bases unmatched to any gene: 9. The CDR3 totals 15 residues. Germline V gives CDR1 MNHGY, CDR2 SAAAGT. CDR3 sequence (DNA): TGTGCCAGCAGTAACCACTTGACAGGGGTCACTGAAGCTTTCTTT. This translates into CASSNHLTGVTEAFF.

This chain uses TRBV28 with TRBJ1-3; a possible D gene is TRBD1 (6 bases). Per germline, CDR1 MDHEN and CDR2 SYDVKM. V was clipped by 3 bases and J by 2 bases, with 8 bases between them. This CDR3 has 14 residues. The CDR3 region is CASSFGQTGNTIYF. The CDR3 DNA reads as TGTGCCAGCAGTTTCGGACAGACTGGAAACACCATATATTTT. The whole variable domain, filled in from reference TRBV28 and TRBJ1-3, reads DVKVTQSSRYLVKRTGEKVFLECVQDMDHENMFWYRQDPGLGLRLIYFSYDVKMKEKGDIPEGYSVSREKKERFSLILESASTNQTSMYLCASSFGQTGNTIYFGEGSWLTVV.

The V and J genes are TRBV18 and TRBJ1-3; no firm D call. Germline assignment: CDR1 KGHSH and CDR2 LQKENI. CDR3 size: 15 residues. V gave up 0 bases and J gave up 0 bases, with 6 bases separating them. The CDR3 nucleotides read TGTGCCAGCTCACCACCAGCCAACTCTGGAAACACCATATATTTT. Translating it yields CASSPPANSGNTIYF.

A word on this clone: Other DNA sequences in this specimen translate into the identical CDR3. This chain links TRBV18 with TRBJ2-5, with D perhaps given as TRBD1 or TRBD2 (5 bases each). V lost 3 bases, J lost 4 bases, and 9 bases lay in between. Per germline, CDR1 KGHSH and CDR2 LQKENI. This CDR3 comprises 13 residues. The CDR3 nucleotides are TGTGCCAGCTCACCGCTTGGGGGAGAGACCCAGTACTTC. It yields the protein CASSPLGGETQYF.

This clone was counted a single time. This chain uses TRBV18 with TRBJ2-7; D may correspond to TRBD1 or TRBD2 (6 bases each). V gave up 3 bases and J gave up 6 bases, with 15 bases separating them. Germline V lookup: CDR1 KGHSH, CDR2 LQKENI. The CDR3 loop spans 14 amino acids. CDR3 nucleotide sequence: TGTGCCAGCTCACCGGGCCCCGAGGGGGGCGAGCAGTACTTC. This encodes CASSPGPEGGEQYF. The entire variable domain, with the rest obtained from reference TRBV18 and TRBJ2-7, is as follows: NAGVMQNPRHLVRRRGQEARLRCSPMKGHSHVYWYRQLPEEGLKFMVYLQKENIIDESGMPKERFSAEFPKEGPSILRIQQVVRGDSAAYFCASSPGPEGGEQYFGPGTRLTVT.

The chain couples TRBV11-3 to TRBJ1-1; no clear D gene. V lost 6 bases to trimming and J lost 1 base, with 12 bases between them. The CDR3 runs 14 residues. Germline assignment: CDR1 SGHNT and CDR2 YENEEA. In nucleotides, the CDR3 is TGTGCCAGCAGTCCGGGGAATTCGAACACTGAAGCTTTCTTT. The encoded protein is CASSPGNSNTEAFF.

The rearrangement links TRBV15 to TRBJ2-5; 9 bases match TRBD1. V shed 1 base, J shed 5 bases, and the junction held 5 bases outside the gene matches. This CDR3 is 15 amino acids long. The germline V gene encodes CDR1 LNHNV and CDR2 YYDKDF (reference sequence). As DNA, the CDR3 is TGTGCCACCAGCAGAGGGGGACAGGGAGCCGAGACCCAGTACTTC. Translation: CATSRGGQGAETQYF.

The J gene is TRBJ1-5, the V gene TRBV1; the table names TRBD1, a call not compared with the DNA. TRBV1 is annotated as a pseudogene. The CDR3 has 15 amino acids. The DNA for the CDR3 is TGCGCCAGCAGCCAAGATCCTACAGGGAATCAGCCCCAGCATTTT. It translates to CASSQDPTGNQPQHF.

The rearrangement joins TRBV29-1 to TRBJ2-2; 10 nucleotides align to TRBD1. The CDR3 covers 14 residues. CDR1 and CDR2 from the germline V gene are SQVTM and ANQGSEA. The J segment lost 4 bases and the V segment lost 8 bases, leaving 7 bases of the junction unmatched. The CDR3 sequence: CSFRTGGITGELFF. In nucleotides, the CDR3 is TGCAGCTTCCGGACAGGGGGTATCACCGGGGAGCTGTTTTTT.

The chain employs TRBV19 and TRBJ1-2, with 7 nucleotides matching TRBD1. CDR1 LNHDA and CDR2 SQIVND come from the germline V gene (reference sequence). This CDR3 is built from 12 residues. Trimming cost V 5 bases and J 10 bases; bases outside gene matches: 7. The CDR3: CASSLGRGFYTF. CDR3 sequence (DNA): TGTGCCAGTAGTCTGGGCAGGGGGTTCTACACCTTC.

The CDR3 sequence is CASSPRGDRYEQYV. Written as DNA, the CDR3 is TGTGCCAGCAGTCCCCGGGGGGACAGATACGAGCAGTACGTC. This chain links TRBV28 with TRBJ2-7, with D perhaps assigned TRBD1 or TRBD2 (7 bases each). The CDR3 runs 14 residues. Trimming shortened V by 5 bases and J by 4 bases, and 15 bases separated the two germline ends. Germline V gives CDR1 MDHEN, CDR2 SYDVKM.

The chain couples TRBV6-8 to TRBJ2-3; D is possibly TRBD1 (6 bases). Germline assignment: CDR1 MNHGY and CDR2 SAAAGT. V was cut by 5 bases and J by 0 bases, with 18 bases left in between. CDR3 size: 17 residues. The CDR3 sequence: CASSRGISPGSTDTQYF. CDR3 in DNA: TGTGCCAGCAGTAGGGGGATCTCCCCCGGGAGCACAGATACGCAGTATTTT.